The rows below give T cell receptor beta chains drawn from one sample of a study of blood T cell repertoires in COVID-19. Here immunoSEQ multiplex PCR was the method, and the copy in TCRdb shows in-frame clones only, minus some. The data hold around 280,000 clones, with 86% observed a single time. The sequencing sample was made of peripheral blood. The source of these receptors is a woman in her 30s who had recovered from COVID-19. Each CDR3 is given with its conserved first and last residue. The D gene is left open where the match is weak. Not every row has a clone size; where given, it reads once, few, many or a size class.

D	V	size	J	CDR3	DNA
TRBD1	TRBV4-1	NA	TRBJ2-1	CASSRVQGAQFLGYNEQFF	TGCGCCAGCAGCCGAGTACAGGGGGCCCAGTTTTTAGGTTACAATGAGCAGTTCTTC
TRBD2	TRBV6-2/TRBV6-3	NA	TRBJ2-5	CASSPPGLAGETQYF	TGTGCCAGCAGTCCGCCGGGACTAGCGGGAGAGACCCAGTACTTC
TRBD1	TRBV19	NA	TRBJ1-5	CASTPKSQGQWGANQPQHF	TGTGCCAGTACCCCAAAAAGCCAGGGACAGTGGGGGGCCAATCAGCCCCAGCATTTT
TRBD1	TRBV7-2	NA	TRBJ1-2	CASSTGQGAYGYTF	TGTGCCAGCAGCACGGGACAGGGGGCCTATGGCTACACCTTC
TRBD1	TRBV28	NA	TRBJ2-5	CASSPGQGETQYF	TGTGCCAGCAGTCCCGGACAGGGAGAGACCCAGTACTTC
TRBD1	TRBV27	NA	TRBJ1-5	CASSDSDRGGSNQPQHF	TGTGCCAGCAGTGACTCCGACAGGGGGGGAAGCAATCAGCCCCAGCATTTT
TRBD1	TRBV29-1	once	TRBJ1-2	CSVDRNRGDYGYTF	TGCAGCGTAGACCGTAACAGGGGTGACTATGGCTACACCTTC
TRBD2	TRBV5-4	NA	TRBJ2-6	CASSRRGGETGANVLTF	TGTGCCAGCAGCCGACGGGGGGGAGAAACTGGGGCCAACGTCCTGACTTTC
TRBD2	TRBV2	NA	TRBJ2-1	CALKLAGNYNEQFF	TGTGCCTTGAAACTAGCGGGGAACTACAATGAGCAGTTCTTC
NA	TRBV29-1	NA	TRBJ2-3	CSVDGRGADTQYF	TGCAGCGTTGACGGCCGGGGTGCAGATACGCAGTATTTT
NA	TRBV27	once	TRBJ1-6	CASSPGRNGSPLHF	TGTGCCAGCAGTCCTGGCAGGAATGGTTCACCCCTCCACTTT
NA	TRBV27	few	TRBJ1-6	CASSPRNSPLHF	TGTGCCAGCAGTCCGCGGAATTCACCCCTCCACTTT
TRBD2	TRBV19	NA	TRBJ2-1	CASSSGTRAPNEQFF	TGTGCCAGTAGTAGCGGGACTAGGGCCCCCAATGAGCAGTTCTTC
TRBD1	TRBV5-1	once	TRBJ1-2	CASSLYTPAGGAVYGYTF	TGCGCCAGCAGCCTCTACACGCCGGCAGGGGGCGCAGTCTATGGCTACACCTTC
NA	TRBV7-9	NA	TRBJ1-2	CASSFDRDYGYTF	TGTGCCAGCAGCTTTGACAGAGACTATGGCTACACCTTC
NA	TRBV27	once	TRBJ2-7	CASSLAEDYEQYF	TGTGCCAGCAGTTTAGCGGAGGACTACGAGCAGTACTTC
TRBD1	TRBV15	NA	TRBJ2-7	CATSGDRGGYEQYF	TGTGCCACCAGCGGGGACAGGGGGGGCTACGAGCAGTACTTC
NA	TRBV11-2	few	TRBJ1-4	CASSLGGGKANEKLFF	TGTGCCAGCAGCTTAGGAGGGGGAAAGGCTAATGAAAAACTGTTTTTT
NA	TRBV18	NA	TRBJ2-6	CASSPPGPGRLGANVLTF	TGTGCCAGCTCACCACCGGGCCCTGGCCGGTTGGGGGCCAACGTCCTGACTTTC
NA	TRBV9	NA	TRBJ2-3	CASSTSWREITDTQYF	TGTGCCAGCTCGACGTCGTGGCGGGAAATCACAGATACGCAGTATTTT
NA	TRBV5-4	NA	TRBJ1-1	CASSFFGGEVTFF	TGTGCCAGCAGCTTTTTTGGCGGAGAGGTAACTTTCTTT
TRBD1	TRBV7-9	NA	TRBJ2-1	CASSLDRGPYNEQFF	TGTGCCAGCAGCTTGGACAGGGGGCCCTACAATGAGCAGTTCTTC
NA	TRBV6-5	once	TRBJ1-1	CASSHSWEAFF	TGTGCCAGCAGTCATTCATGGGAGGCTTTCTTT
TRBD2	TRBV29-1	once	TRBJ2-7	CSVARGGLSYEQYF	TGCAGCGTTGCCCGCGGGGGGCTCTCCTACGAGCAGTACTTC
TRBD1	TRBV7-2	NA	TRBJ2-1	CASSLDGTAVSYNEQFF	TGTGCCAGCAGCTTAGACGGGACAGCCGTCTCCTACAATGAGCAGTTCTTC
NA	TRBV7-3	NA	TRBJ2-2	CASSLMRNTGELFF	TGTGCCAGCAGCTTGATGCGGAACACCGGGGAGCTGTTTTTT
NA	TRBV5-1	NA	TRBJ2-7	CASSLGGVSYEQYF	TGCGCCAGCAGCTTGGGCGGGGTTTCCTACGAGCAGTACTTC
NA	TRBV5-6	NA	TRBJ1-5	CASSSVSGQYQPQHF	TGTGCCAGCAGCTCGGTATCAGGACAGTATCAGCCCCAGCATTTT
TRBD1	TRBV7-2	NA	TRBJ2-5	CASSLAGTGGGQETQYF	TGTGCCAGCAGCTTAGCTGGGACAGGGGGCGGGCAAGAGACCCAGTACTTC
NA	TRBV12-2	NA	TRBJ2-5	CASRLVNPGEGETQYF	TGTGCAAGTCGCTTAGTTAACCCGGGAGAAGGGGAGACCCAGTACTTC
TRBD1	TRBV6-6	NA	TRBJ1-5	CASSHRGSNQPQHF	TGTGCCAGCAGCCACAGGGGTAGCAATCAGCCCCAGCATTTT
TRBD1	TRBV19	few	TRBJ2-7	CASSIGTGGFYEQYF	TGTGCCAGTAGTATAGGGACAGGGGGCTTTTACGAGCAGTACTTC
TRBD1	TRBV6-2/TRBV6-3	NA	TRBJ1-5	CASSTTGGQPQHF	TGTGCCAGCAGTACGACAGGGGGTCAGCCCCAGCATTTT
NA	TRBV7-8	NA	TRBJ1-3	CASSLGALGDLSGNTIYF	TGTGCCAGCAGCTTAGGAGCCCTAGGGGATCTCTCTGGAAACACCATATATTTT
NA	TRBV5-1	NA	TRBJ2-3	CASSPTGGGRSDTQYF	TGCGCCAGCAGCCCCACGGGCGGGGGCCGGTCAGATACGCAGTATTTT
TRBD2	TRBV2	once	TRBJ2-3	CASSLGTSGRAGTQYF	TGTGCCAGCAGTCTTGGGACTAGCGGGAGGGCCGGCACGCAGTATTTT
NA	TRBV3-1/TRBV3-2	once	TRBJ1-2	CASSQSRGYGYTF	TGTGCCAGCAGCCAGTCTCGGGGTTATGGCTACACCTTC
TRBD2	TRBV9	few	TRBJ2-2	CASSTSGSGTGELFF	TGTGCCAGCAGCACAAGCGGGAGTGGTACCGGGGAGCTGTTTTTT
TRBD1	TRBV11-2	few	TRBJ1-2	CASSSRRTGGRYGYTF	TGTGCCAGCAGCTCCCGTAGGACAGGGGGGAGGTATGGCTACACCTTC
NA	TRBV27	NA	TRBJ1-1	CASSLSWGRGDPEAFF	TGTGCCAGCAGTTTATCATGGGGGAGGGGGGACCCTGAAGCTTTCTTT
TRBD2	TRBV9	NA	TRBJ2-3	CASSVTASGSWTDTQYF	TGTGCCAGCAGCGTAACCGCTAGCGGGAGTTGGACAGATACGCAGTATTTT
NA	TRBV5-4	NA	TRBJ1-3	CASSLQDPGNTIYF	TGTGCCAGCAGCCTACAGGACCCTGGAAACACCATATATTTT
TRBD2	TRBV5-6	NA	TRBJ2-5	CASSFTGLAEETQYF	TGTGCCAGCAGCTTCACGGGACTAGCTGAGGAGACCCAGTACTTC
TRBD2	TRBV14	few	TRBJ2-3	CASSGIAGLTTSTDTQYF	TGTGCCAGCAGCGGGATAGCGGGATTAACAACTAGCACAGATACGCAGTATTTT
TRBD1	TRBV5-1	once	TRBJ2-2	CASSRTGTDTGELFF	TGCGCCAGCAGCAGGACAGGGACGGACACCGGGGAGCTGTTTTTT
NA	TRBV4-2	NA	TRBJ1-1	CASSQDEVNTEAFF	TGTGCCAGCAGCCAAGATGAGGTCAACACTGAAGCTTTCTTT
NA	TRBV6-5	NA	TRBJ1-3	CASSSGGISGNTIYF	TGTGCCAGCAGCAGCGGGGGCATCTCTGGAAACACCATATATTTT
TRBD2	TRBV27	NA	TRBJ2-5	CASSPLAGVIGTQYF	TGTGCCAGCAGTCCACTAGCGGGGGTGATAGGGACCCAGTACTTC
NA	TRBV18	once	TRBJ2-2	CASSPRAGQSGELFF	TGTGCCAGCTCACCAAGGGCAGGACAGTCCGGGGAGCTGTTTTTT
NA	TRBV4-1	NA	TRBJ2-7	CASSQLAAGARSEQYF	TGCGCCAGCAGCCAGCTTGCGGCGGGGGCCCGGTCCGAGCAGTACTTC
NA	TRBV6-5	NA	TRBJ1-4	CASSYSSRSNEKLFF	TGTGCCAGCAGTTACTCGAGTCGGTCTAATGAAAAACTGTTTTTT
NA	TRBV5-1	NA	TRBJ1-4	CASSADRFYEKLFF	TGCGCCAGCAGCGCCGACAGGTTCTATGAAAAACTGTTTTTT
TRBD1	TRBV5-6	NA	TRBJ2-7	CASIGQGAYEQYF	TGTGCCAGCATAGGGCAGGGGGCCTACGAGCAGTACTTC